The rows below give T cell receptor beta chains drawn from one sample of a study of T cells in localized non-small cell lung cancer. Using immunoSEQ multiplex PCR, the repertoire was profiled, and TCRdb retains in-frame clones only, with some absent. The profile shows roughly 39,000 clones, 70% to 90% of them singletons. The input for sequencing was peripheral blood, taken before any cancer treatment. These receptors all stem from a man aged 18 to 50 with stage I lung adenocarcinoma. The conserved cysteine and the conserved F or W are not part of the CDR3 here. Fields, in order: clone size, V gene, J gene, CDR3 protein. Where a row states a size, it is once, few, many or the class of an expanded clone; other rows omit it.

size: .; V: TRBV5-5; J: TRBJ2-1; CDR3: ASSLMREQF
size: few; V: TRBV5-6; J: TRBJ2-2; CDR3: ASRSVVQGGSGELF
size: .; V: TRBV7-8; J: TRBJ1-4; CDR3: ASSNRDRGTNEKLF
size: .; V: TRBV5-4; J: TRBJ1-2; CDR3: ASSLDKNYGYT
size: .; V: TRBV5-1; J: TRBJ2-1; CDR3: ASSLGVVAGTHYNEQF
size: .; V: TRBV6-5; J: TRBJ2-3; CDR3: ASRGTSGGADTQY
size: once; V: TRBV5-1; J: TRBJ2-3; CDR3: ASSLGPPSTDTQY
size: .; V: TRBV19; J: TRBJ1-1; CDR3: ASSATSMNTEAF
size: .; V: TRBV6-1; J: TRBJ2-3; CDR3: ASSVFSDTQY
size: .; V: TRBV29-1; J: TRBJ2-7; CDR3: SATNQAGDLSSYEQY
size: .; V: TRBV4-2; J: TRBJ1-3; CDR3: ASSRNDRDPGNTIY
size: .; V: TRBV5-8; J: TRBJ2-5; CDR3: ASSQGDRGGQETQY
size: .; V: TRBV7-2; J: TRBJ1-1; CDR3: ASIRGGPLNTEAF
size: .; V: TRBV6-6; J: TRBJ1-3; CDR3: ASSYKLGSGNTIY
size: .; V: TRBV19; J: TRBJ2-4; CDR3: ASSITLRDRAVKNIQY
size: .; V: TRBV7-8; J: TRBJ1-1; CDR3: ASTSDRSTEAF
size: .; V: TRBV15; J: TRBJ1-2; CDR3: ATSSRQEGSGDYGYT
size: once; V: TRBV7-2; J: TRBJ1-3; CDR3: ASSFLKNSGNTIY
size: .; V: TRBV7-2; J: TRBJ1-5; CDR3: ASSLADLNQPQH
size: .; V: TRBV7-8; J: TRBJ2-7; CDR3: ASSFGLRATYEQY
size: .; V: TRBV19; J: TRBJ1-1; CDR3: ASDSGRGLAEAF
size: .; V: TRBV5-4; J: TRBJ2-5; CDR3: ASSLRGAFRETQY
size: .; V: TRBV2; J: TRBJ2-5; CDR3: ASKMYRVTQETQY
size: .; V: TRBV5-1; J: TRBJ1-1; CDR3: ASSLKSGGVGNTEAF
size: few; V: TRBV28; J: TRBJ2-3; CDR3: ASSPHRGGRTDTQY
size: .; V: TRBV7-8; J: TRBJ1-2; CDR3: ASSLKAALSYT
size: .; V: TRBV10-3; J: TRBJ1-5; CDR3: AISETGGAGNQPQH
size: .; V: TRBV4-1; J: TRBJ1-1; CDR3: ASSLGTTMNTEAF
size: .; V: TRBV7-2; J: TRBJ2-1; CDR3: ASSLKWGDNEQF
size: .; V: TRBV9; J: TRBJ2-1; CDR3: ASSVGAGASYNEQF
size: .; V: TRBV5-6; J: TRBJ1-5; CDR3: ASSPAYSNQPQH
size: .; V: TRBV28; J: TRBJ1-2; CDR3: ASSSSENYGYT
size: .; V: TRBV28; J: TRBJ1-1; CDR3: ASSLSPGANTEAF
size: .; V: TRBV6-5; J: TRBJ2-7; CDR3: ASSYWAGEEQY
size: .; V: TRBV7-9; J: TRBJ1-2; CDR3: ASSSTETGFDGYT
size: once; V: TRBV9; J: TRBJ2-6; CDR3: ASSSPGGTGASGANVLT
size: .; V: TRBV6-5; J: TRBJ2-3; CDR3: ASRARQGGTDTQY
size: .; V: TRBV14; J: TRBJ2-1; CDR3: ASSQERKQF
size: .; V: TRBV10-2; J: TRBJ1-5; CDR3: ASSESMGEFNQPQH
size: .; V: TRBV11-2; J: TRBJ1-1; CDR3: ASSHGLNTEAF
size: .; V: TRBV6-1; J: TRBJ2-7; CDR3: AGGAHGEQY
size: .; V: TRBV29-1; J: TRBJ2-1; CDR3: SVGRTGGHEQF
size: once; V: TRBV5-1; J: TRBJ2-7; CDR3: ASSLGTTYEQY
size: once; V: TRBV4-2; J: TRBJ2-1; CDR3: ASSRGQGPYNEQF
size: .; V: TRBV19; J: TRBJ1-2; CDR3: ASSIPGNYGYT
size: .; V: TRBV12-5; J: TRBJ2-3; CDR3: ASGLVPRDFTDTQY
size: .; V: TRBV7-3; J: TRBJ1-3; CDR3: ASSLMPSGNTIY
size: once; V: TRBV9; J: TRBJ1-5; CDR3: ASSVDPSQPQH
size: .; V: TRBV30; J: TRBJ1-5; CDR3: AWSVRRSNQPQH
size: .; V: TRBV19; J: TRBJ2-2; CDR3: ASSSQPNTGELF